Included here is one T cell receptor (beta chain) sequence, with context. Assay: immunoSEQ multiplex PCR; the TCRdb copy retains only in-frame clones and omits some. The sample carries approximately 110,000 clones, roughly 85% recorded once. The record originates from a study of radiation and T cells in renal cell carcinoma. Time point indicated: baseline pretreatment blood. Treatment denoted: 15 Gy SBRT to primary tumor, nephrectomy 4 weeks later. V dropped 8 bases and J dropped 11; count of bases not matched to a gene: 14. The CDR3 sequence is 14 residues long. The germline CDR1 and CDR2 sequences are SGHAT and FQDESV (reference sequence).

This TCR derives from an older woman with renal cell carcinoma. The gene calls are TRBV11-1 and TRBJ2-3, with TRBD2 matching 9 bases. The sample consisted of blood, taken from a patient whose treatment included radiotherapy and nephrectomy. CDR3 protein: CASAAGPLAGVQYF. The CDR3, as DNA: TGTGCCAGCGCGGCAGGGCCCTTAGCGGGAGTGCAGTATTTT.